A selection of T cell receptor beta chains follows, all from one sample in a study of T-cell reconstitution after alpha-beta-depleted transplantation in children. TCRdb passed the PCR reads through MiXCR, listing each CDR3 protein once. This table has 400,000 to 550,000 distinct CDR3 sequences, roughly a tenth appearing once. This specimen was PBMCs, taken before TCRalphabeta/CD19-depleted stem cell transplant. These receptors were taken from a child aged 2 to 10 with inherited bone marrow failure, due to receive a stem cell transplant. Each CDR3 is given with its conserved first and last residue. D genes are given only for firm matches. Some rows mark clone size as missing; the rest say once, few, many or name a class of expanded clone.

J,size,D,V,CDR3,DNA
TRBJ2-2,many,TRBD1,TRBV7-6,CASSITGTGPNTGELFF,TGTGCCAGCAGTATAACGGGGACAGGACCGAACACCGGGGAGCTGTTTTTT
TRBJ1-5,many,TRBD1,TRBV19,CASSGGTGGFQPQHF,TGTGCCAGTAGCGGAGGGACAGGGGGCTTTCAGCCCCAGCATTTT
TRBJ1-3,few,.,TRBV20-1,CSARTRSSSGNTIYF,TGCAGTGCTAGAACCAGAAGTAGCTCTGGAAACACCATATATTTT
TRBJ2-1,few,.,TRBV20-1,CSATRYIEQFF,TGCAGTGCTACCCGTTATATTGAGCAGTTCTTC
TRBJ2-3,.,TRBD2,TRBV20-1,CSASQYYGTSGTDTQYF,TGCAGTGCTAGCCAATACTACGGGACTAGCGGAACAGATACGCAGTATTTT
TRBJ2-7,.,TRBD1,TRBV20-1,CSAREWDRDSSEQYF,TGCAGTGCTCGGGAGTGGGACAGGGATTCTAGCGAGCAGTACTTC
TRBJ1-1,many,.,TRBV20-1,CSARIGVGYTEAFF,TGCAGTGCTAGAATAGGGGTTGGCTACACTGAAGCTTTCTTT
TRBJ2-1,.,.,TRBV20-1,CSHDGVYNEQFF,TGCAGCCACGACGGCGTGTACAATGAGCAGTTCTTC
TRBJ2-5,many,.,TRBV4-3,CASSQARSGRSQTQYF,TGCGCCAGCAGCCAGGCTCGCAGCGGGCGTTCACAGACCCAGTACTTC
TRBJ2-1,many,.,TRBV3-1,CASSQDPRGRLGEQFF,TGTGCCAGCAGCCAAGATCCACGGGGGAGGTTGGGTGAGCAGTTCTTC
TRBJ2-2,.,.,TRBV30,CAWSAGRSRLNTGELFF,TGTGCCTGGAGTGCCGGTCGTAGCCGACTTAACACCGGGGAGCTGTTTTTT
TRBJ2-3,many,.,TRBV10-3,CAISGADPSTDTQYF,TGTGCCATCAGTGGAGCGGACCCTAGCACAGATACGCAGTATTTT
TRBJ2-1,many,TRBD2,TRBV20-1,CSAFSGGPYNEQFF,TGCAGTGCTTTTAGCGGGGGCCCCTACAATGAGCAGTTCTTC
TRBJ2-7,few,.,TRBV15,CATSFTRLSVGEQYF,TGTGCCACCAGCTTTACACGGCTGAGTGTGGGCGAGCAGTACTTC
TRBJ2-7,many,TRBD2,TRBV3-1,CASSQLRDYTYEQYF,TGTGCCAGCAGCCAACTTAGGGACTACACCTACGAGCAGTACTTC
TRBJ2-7,many,.,TRBV4-3,CASSQRTVSYEQYF,TGCGCCAGCAGCCAAAGGACGGTCTCCTACGAGCAGTACTTC
TRBJ2-7,many,TRBD1,TRBV4-3,CASSRDRVLEYEQYF,TGCGCCAGCAGCCGGGACAGGGTTCTTGAGTACGAGCAGTACTTC
TRBJ2-3,many,.,TRBV18,CASSATRDGPDTQYF,TGTGCCAGCTCAGCTACTAGAGATGGGCCAGATACGCAGTATTTT
TRBJ2-2,many,TRBD2,TRBV2,CASSSRTSGRSNTGELFF,TGTGCCAGCAGTTCAAGGACTAGCGGGAGGTCGAACACCGGGGAGCTGTTTTTT
TRBJ2-1,.,TRBD2,TRBV4-2,CASSHETGTSGYNEQFF,TGTGCCAGCAGCCACGAGACCGGGACTAGCGGTTACAATGAGCAGTTCTTC
TRBJ2-7,few,TRBD2,TRBV5-1,CASSRGTSGINSYEQYF,TGCGCCAGCAGCCGGGGGACTAGCGGGATCAACTCCTACGAGCAGTACTTC
TRBJ1-5,few,.,TRBV5-6,CASSLGTKQPQHF,TGTGCCAGCAGCTTGGGGACAAAGCAGCCCCAGCATTTT
TRBJ1-1,.,.,TRBV5-6,CASSLRSGYTEAFF,TGTGCCAGCAGCTTGCGGTCAGGGTACACTGAAGCTTTCTTT
TRBJ1-2,few,.,TRBV5-6,CASKRDTPKYGYTF,TGTGCCAGCAAGAGGGACACCCCAAAGTATGGCTACACCTTC
TRBJ2-7,.,.,TRBV30,CAWSVGAGSNEQYF,TGTGCCTGGAGTGTAGGGGCGGGGAGCAACGAGCAGTACTTC